This T cell receptor beta chain was identified in a study of blood T cell repertoires in COVID-19. The wider study: The origin of the acute and convalescent COVID-19 samples was the United States, Italy and Spain. From T cells, B-cell-depleted T cells, or PBMCs came the material, which was cDNA or gDNA.

The protocol was immunoSEQ multiplex PCR, while the TCRdb copy is restricted to in-frame clones and leaves out a portion. The sample gives about 58,000 clones, around 89% of which show up once; roughly an eighth is in the top ten. This CDR3 has 18 residues. The germline V gene has CDR1 MGHRA and CDR2 YSYEKL. The V and J ends lost 0 bases and 2 bases, in that order; junction bases with no gene match: 13. In its sample, this clone was seen a few times. The source material was peripheral blood. This chain links TRBV4-1 with TRBJ2-7; 7 bases match TRBD2. The clonotype originates from a woman aged 55-70 years with active COVID-19. As DNA, the CDR3 is TGCGCCAGCAGCCAAGATTGGGCTAGCGGTCACAAACCCTACGAGCAGTACTTC. Its translation: CASSQDWASGHKPYEQYF.